Here is one T cell receptor (beta chain) with its context. Its specific antigen is unknown. No base qualities exist here, and no much larger clone lies one base off it. The data stem from a study of OX40 agonist ivuxolimab in advanced cancers. With regard to the full study: Ivuxolimab was a fully human IgG2 agonistic monoclonal antibody targeting the costimulatory receptor OX40 (CD134). Intravenous ivuxolimab was administered to patients every 2 weeks at six dose levels: 0.01, 0.1, 0.3, 1.5, 3 and 10 mg/kg. Of the 50 to 55 dose-escalation patients, hepatocellular carcinoma was present in approximately 20, melanoma in around 15, renal cell carcinoma in 9 and head and neck cancer in 9. In the dose-escalation cohort, 70% to 90% of patients were male, and the mean age was roughly 56 years with a range of roughly 23 to 79. Prior anti-PD-1, anti-PD-L1 or anti-CTLA-4 therapy was permitted, and checkpoint inhibitors had been received by around 40% of dose-escalation patients. Three dose-escalation patients achieved partial responses, one with hepatocellular carcinoma and two with cutaneous melanoma. The purpose of peripheral TCRbeta sequencing was to test whether ivuxolimab changed TCR sequence diversity and led to clonal T-cell expansion. The paper describes the monotherapy dose-escalation part (N ≈ 52 patients) of the phase I trial of ivuxolimab.

The trial excluded patients who had a history of autoimmune disease or who were on systemic immunosuppression. Peripheral blood for TCR sequencing was collected from all dose cohorts at baseline, on cycle 4 day 1, and on cycle 7 day 1. The samples were drawn from a first-in-human, open-label, multicenter phase I dose-escalation trial of ivuxolimab. Adults with locally advanced or metastatic melanoma, renal cell, hepatocellular, or head and neck squamous cell carcinoma were enrolled in the trial. Before TCR sequencing, CD4+ T cells and CD8+ T cells from peripheral blood were sorted into separate populations. V is reduced by 5 bases and J by 6 bases, leaving a spacing of 8 bases between them. There are 11 amino acids in the CDR3, from cysteine to phenylalanine inclusive. Kept here is only the CDR3 DNA, which spans 33 bases and is read in frame from base 1. The germline V gene sets CDR1 to SGHDT and CDR2 to YYEEEE.

Findings and caveats that apply to the study as a whole: At doses of 0.1 to 3.0 mg/kg, clonal expansion of both CD4+ and CD8+ blood T cells was observed from baseline to week 6. Low levels of normalized T-cell clonal expansion were also seen in some patients who did not respond. The antigen specificity of the clonally expanded peripheral T cells was not determined. In the 0.1-3.0 mg/kg groups, partial responders were among the patients with the lowest normalized peripheral clonal expansion, particularly in CD8+ T cells. After ivuxolimab, more expanded clones were found on average in CD8+ T cells than in CD4+ T cells.

To sequence the TCRbeta CDR3 region, genomic DNA was isolated from the sorted cells. The immunoSEQ Assay was used for sequencing of TCRbeta CDR3 regions. TCRdb holds this immuneACCESS table with in-frame rearrangements only. Some clones are missing; in checked studies, unresolved V genes explain under half, and the rest has no known cause. Counted in this sample were about 67,000 clones; approximately 87% of them appeared once. 4% to 5% of the sample comes from the top ten. The sequence is built from TRBV5-6 and TRBJ1-1, with the D gene uncertain. The TCR originated in an adult with an advanced solid tumor such as melanoma, head and neck, liver or kidney cancer. The sequenced sample was CD4+ or CD8+ T cells sorted from blood, obtained in a trial of the OX40 agonist ivuxolimab. Here the CDR3 is given as CASSFGPEAFF. The nucleotides are TGTGCCAGCAGTTTTGGGCCTGAAGCTTTCTTT.